Each of the 15 T cell receptor beta chains below was sequenced from the same sample in a study of shared clonotypes between healthy human individuals (dated by TCRdb to about 2020). Libraries were built with the immunoSEQ multiplex PCR assay. What TCRdb holds here is the immuneACCESS table cut down to in-frame rearrangements. Part of the clones is not present; checked against another copy, under half of the missing clones reflect an unresolved V gene, and the others are unexplained. The sample profile shows some 2,500,000 clones; approximately 94% of them were found once. In total, the top ten clones hold 0.36% of the sample. The sample consisted of naive CD4+ T cells from PBMCs. This sample's cell subset or site label indicates: CD45RA+ positively selected. Receptors originate from a man younger than 35 in good health. Some clones in this sample may be carry-over from other donors' samples.

The V and J genes are TRBV19 and TRBJ1-2, with a tentative D call TRBD1 (5 bases). The CDR3 extends over 14 amino acids. Trimming cost V 4 bases and J 5 bases, with 14 bases left between them. Germline V gene data show CDR1 as LNHDA and CDR2 as SQIVND (reference sequence). The CDR3, as DNA: TGTGCCAGTAGTACCCAGACCCGGGGGTATGGCTACACCTTC. It translates to CASSTQTRGYGYTF. The complete variable domain, with remaining parts taken from reference TRBV19 and TRBJ1-2, reads DGGITQSPKYLFRKEGQNVTLSCEQNLNHDAMYWYRQDPGQGLRLIYYSQIVNDFQKGDIAEGYSVSREKKESFPLTVTSAQKNPTAFYLCASSTQTRGYGYTFGSGTRLTVV.

The chain is built from TRBV15 and TRBJ2-6, with a weak D call TRBD1 (5 bases). Germline V gives CDR1 LNHNV, CDR2 YYDKDF (reference sequence). Trimming removed 3 bases from V and 0 bases from J, with 24 bases in between. The CDR3 length is 21 residues. CDR3 in amino acids: CATSSDTLPKGPSSGANVLTF. In DNA form, the CDR3 reads TGTGCCACCAGCAGTGACACTTTACCGAAGGGGCCCTCCTCTGGGGCCAACGTCCTGACTTTC.

The V call is TRBV28, the J call TRBJ2-7; D remains ambiguous. Deletions cut 5 bases from V and 1 base from J, with 12 bases between. Germline V CDR1 and CDR2: MDHEN, SYDVKM. CDR3 length equals 14 residues. In DNA form, the CDR3 reads TGTGCCAGCAGTGGGTGGCTCGATTCCTACGAGCAGTACTTC. As protein: CASSGWLDSYEQYF.

V is TRBV27 and J is TRBJ1-1; D unclear. This CDR3 contains 16 residues. The germline V and J ends were trimmed by 5 bases and 4 bases, with 20 bases remaining between them. The germline V gene has CDR1 MNHEY and CDR2 SMNVEV (reference sequence). Here the CDR3 reads CASSPDRGTSGTEAFF. CDR3 DNA sequence: TGTGCCAGCAGTCCGGACCGCGGAACGTCGGGCACTGAAGCTTTCTTT.

Details on this clone: The identical CDR3 is also encoded by other nucleotide sequences in the sample. The CDR3 DNA reads as TGTGCCAGCAGCCAGGGGAACACTGAAGCTTTCTTT. This codes for CASSQGNTEAFF. The chain links TRBV7-9 to TRBJ1-1; the D gene is possibly TRBD1 (5 bases). Germline V gene data show CDR1 as SEHNR and CDR2 as FQNEAQ (reference sequence). Trimming pared 5 bases from V and 1 base from J, leaving 5 bases between. CDR3 length: 12 amino acids.

This chain links TRBV19 with TRBJ2-6; D gene unclear. Germline CDR1 LNHDA, CDR2 SQIVND (reference sequence). CDR3 length: 15 amino acids. V lost 3 bases, J lost 0 bases, and 6 bases lay in between. CDR3 loop: CASSMVGSGANVLTF. CDR3 nucleotides: TGTGCCAGTAGTATGGTGGGCTCTGGGGCCAACGTCCTGACTTTC.

This chain uses TRBV5-1 with TRBJ2-7, with D unresolved. V was clipped by 0 bases and J by 3 bases, with 7 bases between them. Germline V gene sequence: CDR1 SGHRS, CDR2 YFSETQ. The CDR3 is made up of 13 amino acids. The CDR3 spells CASSLEAVYEQYF. The CDR3 DNA sequence: TGCGCCAGCAGCTTGGAGGCCGTCTACGAGCAGTACTTC.

The chain recombines TRBV27 with TRBJ2-2; 8 positions match TRBD1. CDR1 MNHEY and CDR2 SMNVEV come from the germline V gene (reference sequence). CDR3 length: 14 residues. The trim removed 7 bases at V and 7 bases at J, leaving 8 bases unmatched. CDR3 in amino acids: CASNRQGLNGELFF. The CDR3 DNA is TGTGCCAGCAACAGACAGGGGTTAAACGGGGAGCTGTTTTTT.

The chain uses TRBV29-1 and TRBJ1-1; 8 bases agree with TRBD1. This CDR3 has 13 amino acids. The germline CDR1 and CDR2 sequences are SQVTM and ANQGSEA. Trimming at V came to 3 bases and at J to 11 bases, leaving 11 bases not matched to a gene. CDR3 DNA sequence: TGCAGCGTTGAGGGCAGGGGGCTCGAGTTGGCTTTCTTT. It yields the protein CSVEGRGLELAFF.

The rearrangement uses TRBV2 and TRBJ2-1, with 7 bases lining up with TRBD1. After removal of 5 bases from V and 5 bases from J, the junction contained 6 bases not matched to a gene. Germline lookup yields CDR1 SNHLY and CDR2 FYNNEI. The CDR3 contains 14 residues. CDR3 amino acids: CASSSTGIHNEQFF. The CDR3 bases are TGTGCCAGCAGTTCGACAGGGATCCACAATGAGCAGTTCTTC.

This clone was detected only once. The chain is built from TRBV7-2 and TRBJ2-1; D not certain. The CDR3 sequence is 15 residues long. The germline CDR1 and CDR2 sequences are SGHTA and FQGNSA. V was shortened by 5 bases and J by 6 bases, with 17 bases between the two germline ends. The CDR3 DNA follows: TGTGCCAGCAGCACCATAGTAGGGTTTGCCAATGAGCAGTTCTTC. Translated: CASSTIVGFANEQFF.

This clone has only one observation. The genes are TRBV6-1 and TRBJ2-3; D is unresolved. Germline values: CDR1 MNHNS, CDR2 SASEGT. Trimming removed 6 bases at V and 0 bases at J, with 10 bases between. The CDR3 runs to 14 residues. The CDR3 DNA reads as TGTGCCAGCAGATTTACCCCTAGCACAGATACGCAGTATTTT. This translates into CASRFTPSTDTQYF.

The chain carries TRBV19 and TRBJ2-1; perhaps TRBD1 as D (5 bases). Trimming left V 4 bases short and J 1 base short, with 8 bases between. CDR1 is LNHDA and CDR2 is SQIVND in the germline V gene (reference sequence). The length of the CDR3 is 14 residues. The CDR3 loop is CASSNRPSYNEQFF. For the CDR3, the DNA is TGTGCCAGTAGTAACAGGCCTTCCTACAATGAGCAGTTCTTC.

This chain connects TRBV28 to TRBJ2-3; D gene unclear. V shed 4 bases and J shed 2 bases, with 7 bases lying between them. The CDR3 totals 13 residues. Germline loops: CDR1 MDHEN, CDR2 SYDVKM. Here the CDR3 reads CASSSMPTDTQYF. The CDR3 DNA reads TGTGCCAGCAGTTCCATGCCCACAGATACGCAGTATTTT. The complete variable domain, with remaining parts taken from reference TRBV28 and TRBJ2-3, reads DVKVTQSSRYLVKRTGEKVFLECVQDMDHENMFWYRQDPGLGLRLIYFSYDVKMKEKGDIPEGYSVSREKKERFSLILESASTNQTSMYLCASSSMPTDTQYFGPGTRLTVL.

About this clone: Other DNA sequences in this sample translate to the same CDR3. The rearrangement uses TRBV5-1 and TRBJ2-5, with unresolved D. Deletions cut 0 bases from V and 1 base from J, with 7 bases between. The CDR3 covers 14 residues. Germline V lookup: CDR1 SGHRS, CDR2 YFSETQ. CDR3 bases: TGCGCCAGCAGCTTGGTGGGCAGCCAAGAGACCCAGTACTTC. Translated, it gives CASSLVGSQETQYF.